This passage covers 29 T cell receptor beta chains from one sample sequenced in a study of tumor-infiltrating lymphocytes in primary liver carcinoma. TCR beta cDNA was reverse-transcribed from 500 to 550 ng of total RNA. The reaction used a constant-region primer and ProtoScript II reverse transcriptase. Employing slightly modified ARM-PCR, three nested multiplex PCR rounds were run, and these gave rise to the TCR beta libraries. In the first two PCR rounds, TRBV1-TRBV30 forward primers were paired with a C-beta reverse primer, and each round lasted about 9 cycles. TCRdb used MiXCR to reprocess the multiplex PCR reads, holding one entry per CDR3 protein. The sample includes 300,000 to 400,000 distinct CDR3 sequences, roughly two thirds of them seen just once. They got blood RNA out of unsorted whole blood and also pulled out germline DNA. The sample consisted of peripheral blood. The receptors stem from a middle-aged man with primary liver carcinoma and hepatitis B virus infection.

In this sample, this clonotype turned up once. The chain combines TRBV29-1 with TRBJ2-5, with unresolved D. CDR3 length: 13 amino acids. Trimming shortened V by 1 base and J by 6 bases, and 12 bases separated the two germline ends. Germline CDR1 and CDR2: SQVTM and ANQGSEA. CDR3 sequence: CSVEALVSQTQYF. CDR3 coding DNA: TGCAGCGTTGAAGCACTGGTGTCGCAGACCCAGTACTTC.

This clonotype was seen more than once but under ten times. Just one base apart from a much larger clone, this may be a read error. In nucleotides, the CDR3 is TGTGTCAGCGGGGGCTCACAGGGGGCATTTATGGAGACCCAGTACTTC. Translated, it gives CVSGGSQGAFMETQYF. The rearrangement links TRBV6-5 to TRBJ2-5, with D perhaps matching TRBD1 (9 bases). The CDR3 covers 16 residues. Germline V lookup: CDR1 MNHEY, CDR2 SVGAGI.

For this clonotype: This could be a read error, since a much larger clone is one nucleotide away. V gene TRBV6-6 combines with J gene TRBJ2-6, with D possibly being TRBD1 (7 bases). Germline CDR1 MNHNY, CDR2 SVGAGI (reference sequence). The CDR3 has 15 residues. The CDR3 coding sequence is TGTGCCAGCATCTCGACAGGGCCGGGGGTCAACGTCCTGACTTTC. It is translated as CASISTGPGVNVLTF.

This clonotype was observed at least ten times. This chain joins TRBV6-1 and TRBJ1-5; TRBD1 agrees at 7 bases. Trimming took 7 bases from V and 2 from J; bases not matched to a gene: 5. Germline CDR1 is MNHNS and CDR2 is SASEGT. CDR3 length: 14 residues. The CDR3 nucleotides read TGTGCCAGCATGGAGGGGGCCGGCAATCAGCCCCAGCATTTT. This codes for CASMEGAGNQPQHF.

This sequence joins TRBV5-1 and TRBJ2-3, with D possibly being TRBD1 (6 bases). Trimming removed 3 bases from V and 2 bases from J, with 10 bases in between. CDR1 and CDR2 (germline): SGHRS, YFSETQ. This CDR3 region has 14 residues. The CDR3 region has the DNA TGCGCCAGCAGCTCCACAGGGATCACAGATACGCAGTATTTT. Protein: CASSSTGITDTQYF.

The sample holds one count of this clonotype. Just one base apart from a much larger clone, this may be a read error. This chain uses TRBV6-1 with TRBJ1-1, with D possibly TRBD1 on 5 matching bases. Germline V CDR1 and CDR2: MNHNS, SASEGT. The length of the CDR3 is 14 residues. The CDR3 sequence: CASSEGGVDTETFF. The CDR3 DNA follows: TGTGCCAGCAGTGAAGGCGGGGTGGACACTGAAACTTTCTTT.

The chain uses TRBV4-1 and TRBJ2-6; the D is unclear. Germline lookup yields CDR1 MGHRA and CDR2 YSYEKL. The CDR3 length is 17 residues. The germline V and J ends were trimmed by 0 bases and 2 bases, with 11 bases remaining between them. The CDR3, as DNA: TGCGCCAGCAGCCAAGAGGAGAGTGGGGCTGGGGCCAACGTCCTGACTTTC. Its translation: CASSQEESGAGANVLTF.

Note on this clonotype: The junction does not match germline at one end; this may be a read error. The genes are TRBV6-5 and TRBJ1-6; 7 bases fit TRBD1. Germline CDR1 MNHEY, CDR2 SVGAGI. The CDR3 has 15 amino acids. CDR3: CASGYTQGLETRLHF. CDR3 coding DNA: TGTGCCAGCGGTTACACACAGGGGCTGGAGACACGCCTCCACTTT.

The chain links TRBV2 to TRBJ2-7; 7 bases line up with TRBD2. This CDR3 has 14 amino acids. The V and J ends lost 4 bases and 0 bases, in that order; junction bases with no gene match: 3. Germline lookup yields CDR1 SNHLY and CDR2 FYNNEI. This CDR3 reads CASSGEGRSYEQYF. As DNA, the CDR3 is TGTGCCAGCAGTGGGGAGGGGCGCTCCTACGAGCAGTACTTC.

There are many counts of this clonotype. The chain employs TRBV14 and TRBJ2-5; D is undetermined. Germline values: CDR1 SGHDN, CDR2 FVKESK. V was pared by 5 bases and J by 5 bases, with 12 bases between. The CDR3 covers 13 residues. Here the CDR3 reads CASSARRYETQYF. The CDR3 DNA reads TGTGCCAGCAGCGCCAGGCGATACGAGACCCAGTACTTC. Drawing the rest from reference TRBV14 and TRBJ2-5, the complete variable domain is EAGVTQFPSHSVIEKGQTVTLRCDPISGHDNLYWYRRVMGKEIKFLLHFVKESKQDESGMPNNRFLAERTGGTYSTLKVQPAELEDSGVYFCASSARRYETQYFGPGTRLLVL.

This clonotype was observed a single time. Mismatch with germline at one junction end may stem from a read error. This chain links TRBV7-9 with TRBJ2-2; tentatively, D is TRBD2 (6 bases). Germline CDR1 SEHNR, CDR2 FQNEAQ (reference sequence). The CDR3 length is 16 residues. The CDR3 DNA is TGTGCCAGCACCCCCGCGGGGCTTCAGAACACCGGGGAACTGTTTTTT. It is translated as CASTPAGLQNTGELFF.

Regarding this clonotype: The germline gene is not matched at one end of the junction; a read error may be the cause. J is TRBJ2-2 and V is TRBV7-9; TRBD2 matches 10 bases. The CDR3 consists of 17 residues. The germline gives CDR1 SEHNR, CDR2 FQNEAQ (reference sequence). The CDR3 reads CASSLRASGSRTGEPFF. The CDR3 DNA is TGTGCCAGCAGCTTGAGGGCTAGCGGGAGTAGGACCGGGGAGCCGTTTTTT.

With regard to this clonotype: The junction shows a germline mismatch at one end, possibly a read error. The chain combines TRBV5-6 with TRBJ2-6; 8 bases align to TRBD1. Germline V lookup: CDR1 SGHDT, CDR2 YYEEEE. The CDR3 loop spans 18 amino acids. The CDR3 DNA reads TGTGCCAACAGCTTGGCCCGGACAGGGAATGCTGGGGCCAACGTCCTGACTTTC. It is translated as CANSLARTGNAGANVLTF.

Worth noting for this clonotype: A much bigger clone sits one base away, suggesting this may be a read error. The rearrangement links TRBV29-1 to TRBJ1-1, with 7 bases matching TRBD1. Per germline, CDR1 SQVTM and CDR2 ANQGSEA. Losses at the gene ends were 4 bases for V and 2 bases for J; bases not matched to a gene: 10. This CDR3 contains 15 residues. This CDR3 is CSVVGGGTVNTEAFF. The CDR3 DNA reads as TGCAGCGTTGTCGGAGGTGGGACAGTAAACACTGAAGCTTTCTTT.

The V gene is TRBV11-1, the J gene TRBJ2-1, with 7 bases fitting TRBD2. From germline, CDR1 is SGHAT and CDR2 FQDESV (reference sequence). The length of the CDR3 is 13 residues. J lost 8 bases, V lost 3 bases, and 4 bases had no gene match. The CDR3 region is CASSFAGVYEQFF. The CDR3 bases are TGTGCCAGCAGCTTCGCGGGAGTCTATGAGCAGTTCTTC.

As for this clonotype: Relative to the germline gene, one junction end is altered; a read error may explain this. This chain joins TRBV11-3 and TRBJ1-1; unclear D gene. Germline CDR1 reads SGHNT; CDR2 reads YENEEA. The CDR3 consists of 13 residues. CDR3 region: CASGLGPDAEASF. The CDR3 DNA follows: TGTGCCAGCGGCTTAGGTCCAGACGCTGAGGCTTCCTTT.

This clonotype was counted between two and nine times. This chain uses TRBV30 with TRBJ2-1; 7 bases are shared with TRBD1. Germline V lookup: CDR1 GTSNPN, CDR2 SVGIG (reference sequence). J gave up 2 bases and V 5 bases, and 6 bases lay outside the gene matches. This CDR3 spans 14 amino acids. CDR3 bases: TGTGCCTGGGATGAGGGACAGACCTACAATGAGCAGTTCTTC. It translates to CAWDEGQTYNEQFF.

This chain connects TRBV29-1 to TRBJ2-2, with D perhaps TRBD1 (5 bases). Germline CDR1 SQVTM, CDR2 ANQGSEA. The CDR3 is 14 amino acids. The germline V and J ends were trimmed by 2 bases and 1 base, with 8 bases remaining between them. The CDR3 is CSVETGVNTGELFF. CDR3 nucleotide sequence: TGCAGCGTTGAAACAGGAGTGAACACCGGGGAGCTGTTTTTT.

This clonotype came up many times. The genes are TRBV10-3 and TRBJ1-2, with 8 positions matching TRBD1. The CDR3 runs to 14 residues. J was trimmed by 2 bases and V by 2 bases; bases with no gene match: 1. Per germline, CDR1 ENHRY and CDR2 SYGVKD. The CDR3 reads CAISERQGNYGYTF. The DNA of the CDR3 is TGTGCCATCAGTGAGAGACAGGGGAACTATGGCTACACCTTC.

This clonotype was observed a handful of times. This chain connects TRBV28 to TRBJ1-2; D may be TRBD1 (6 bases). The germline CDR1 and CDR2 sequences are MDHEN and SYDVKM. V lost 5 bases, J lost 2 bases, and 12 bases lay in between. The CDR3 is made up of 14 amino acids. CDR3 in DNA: TGTGCCAGCAGTCGGGACACAATAAACTATGGCTACACCTTC. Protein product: CASSRDTINYGYTF.

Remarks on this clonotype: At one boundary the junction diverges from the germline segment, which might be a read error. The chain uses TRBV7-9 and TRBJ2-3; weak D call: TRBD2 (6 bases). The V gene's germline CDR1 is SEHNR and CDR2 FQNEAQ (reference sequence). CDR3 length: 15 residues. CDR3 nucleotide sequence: TGTGCCAACAGCTTATGGTCGGGAGGCACAGATACGCAGTATTTT. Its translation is CANSLWSGGTDTQYF.

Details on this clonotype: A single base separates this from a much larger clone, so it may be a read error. The CDR3 DNA follows: TGTGCCATCCTCCTTCTAGGGGTGGGAAAAACAGATACGCAGTATTTT. It codes for CAILLLGVGKTDTQYF. The chain is built from TRBV6-6 and TRBJ2-3; possibly TRBD1 for D (5 bases). Per germline, CDR1 MNHNY and CDR2 SVGAGI (reference sequence). V gave up 10 bases and J gave up 3 bases, with 23 bases separating them. CDR3 size: 16 residues.

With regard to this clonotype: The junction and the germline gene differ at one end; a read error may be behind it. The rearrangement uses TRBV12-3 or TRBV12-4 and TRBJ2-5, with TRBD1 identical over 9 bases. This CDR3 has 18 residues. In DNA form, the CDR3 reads TGTGCCAGTAGTTTCTCGATCGCCCCGGGACAGGGTCAAGTGACCCAGTACTTC. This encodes CASSFSIAPGQGQVTQYF.

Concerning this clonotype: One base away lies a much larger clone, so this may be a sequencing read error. The CDR3 sequence is CAISGSIQFYEQYF. In DNA, the CDR3 is TGTGCCATCAGTGGGTCGATACAGTTCTACGAGCAGTACTTC. The gene calls are TRBV10-3 and TRBJ2-7; D gene uncertain. Trimming cost V 4 bases and J 3 bases, with 13 bases left between them. Germline V gives CDR1 ENHRY, CDR2 SYGVKD. This CDR3 has 14 residues.

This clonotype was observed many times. The CDR3 spells CASSRRTSPGDTQYF. The CDR3 nucleotides read TGTGCCAGCAGCCGACGGACTAGCCCCGGGGATACGCAGTATTTT. The rearrangement joins TRBV14 to TRBJ2-3, with 8 bases matching TRBD2. With 4 bases clipped from V and 6 bases from J, the junction kept 9 bases outside the gene matches. Germline V gene data show CDR1 as SGHDN and CDR2 as FVKESK. The CDR3 runs 15 residues.

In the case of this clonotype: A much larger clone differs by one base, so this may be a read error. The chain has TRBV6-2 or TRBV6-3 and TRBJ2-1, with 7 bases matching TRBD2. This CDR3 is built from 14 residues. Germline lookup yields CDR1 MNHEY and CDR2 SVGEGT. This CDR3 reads CASSPGLRTNEKFF. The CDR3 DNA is TGTGCCAGCAGTCCGGGACTAAGAACCAATGAGAAGTTCTTC.

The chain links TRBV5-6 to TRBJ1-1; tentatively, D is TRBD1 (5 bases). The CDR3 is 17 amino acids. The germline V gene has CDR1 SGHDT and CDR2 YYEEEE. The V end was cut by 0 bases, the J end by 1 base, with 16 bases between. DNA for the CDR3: TGTGCCAGCAGCTTGGCCGGGGGGTCGGGAAAGAACACTGAAGCTTTCTTT. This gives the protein CASSLAGGSGKNTEAFF.

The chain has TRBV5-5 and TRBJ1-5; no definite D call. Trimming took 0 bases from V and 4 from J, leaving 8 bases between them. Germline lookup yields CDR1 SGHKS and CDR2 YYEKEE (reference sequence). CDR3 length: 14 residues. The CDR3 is CASSLALENQPQHF. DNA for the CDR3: TGTGCCAGCAGCTTGGCTCTGGAGAATCAGCCCCAGCATTTT.

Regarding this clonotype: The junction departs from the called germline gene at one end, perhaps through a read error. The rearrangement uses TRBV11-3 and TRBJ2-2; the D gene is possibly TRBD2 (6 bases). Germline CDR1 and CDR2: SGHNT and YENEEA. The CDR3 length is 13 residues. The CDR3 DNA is TGTACCAGCAGTTTAGTTGGGACCGGGGGGCTGTTTTTT. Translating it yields CTSSLVGTGGLFF. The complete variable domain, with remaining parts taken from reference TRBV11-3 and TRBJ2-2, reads EAGVVQSPRYKIIEKKQPVAFWCNPISGHNTLYWYLQNLGQGPELLIRYENEEAVDDSQLPKDRFSAERLKGVDSTLKIQPAELGDSAVYLCTSSLVGTGGLFFGEGSRLTVL.